The 27 T cell receptor beta chains below were found in one sample sequenced in a study of blood T cell repertoires in COVID-19 (dated by TCRdb to about 2020). Library construction relied on the immunoSEQ multiplex PCR assay. TCRdb provides this immuneACCESS table in a form limited to in-frame rearrangements. Some clones are lacking; in checked studies, under half of them reflect an unresolved V gene, and why the rest are absent is not known. The sample records approximately 150,000 clones, 70% to 90% of which are singletons. 1% to 1.2% of the sample is in the top ten clones. The specimen was peripheral blood. The origin of the receptors is a man aged 40-50 years with acute or convalescent COVID-19.

This clone was seen more than once but under ten times. J is TRBJ1-2 and V is TRBV28, with TRBD1 as a possible D gene (5 bases). The V and J ends lost 3 bases and 2 bases respectively, with 13 bases between them. This CDR3 spans 15 amino acids. Germline V gene lookup returns CDR1 MDHEN and CDR2 SYDVKM. As DNA, the CDR3 is TGTGCCAGCAGTTTCTCCAGGGCATACAACTATGGCTACACCTTC. This encodes CASSFSRAYNYGYTF.

This clone was found a few times. CDR3 region: CASNSAIAGGPSSTDTQYF. The CDR3 DNA reads as TGTGCCAGCAACTCCGCGATAGCGGGGGGCCCTTCTTCCACAGATACGCAGTATTTT. The rearrangement links TRBV6-4 to TRBJ2-3, with TRBD2 matching 10 bases. The CDR3 length is 19 residues. Germline lookup yields CDR1 MRHNA and CDR2 SNTAGT. The V and J ends lost 7 bases and 2 bases, in that order; junction bases with no gene match: 18.

The V call is TRBV7-2, the J call TRBJ2-4; 11 bases align to TRBD1. This CDR3 is 17 amino acids long. The germline V gene encodes CDR1 SGHTA and CDR2 FQGNSA. After removal of 0 bases from V and 6 bases from J, the junction contained 7 bases not matched to a gene. This chain's CDR3 is CASSLAGTGGRANIQYF. For the CDR3, the DNA is TGTGCCAGCAGCTTAGCGGGGACAGGGGGACGGGCAAACATTCAGTACTTC.

The table lists this clone with a few counts. V usage is TRBV6-5 and J usage is TRBJ2-7; perhaps TRBD2 as D (6 bases). Germline V CDR1 and CDR2: MNHEY, SVGAGI. V gave up 4 bases and J gave up 0 bases, with 16 bases separating them. CDR3 length equals 16 residues. As DNA, the CDR3 is TGTGCCAGCAGTTCCCCCTTGGATAGCGGCTCCTACGAGCAGTACTTC. Amino acid sequence: CASSSPLDSGSYEQYF.

This clone was seen a handful of times. V gene TRBV5-1 combines with J gene TRBJ2-3; 9 nucleotides agree with TRBD1. Germline loops: CDR1 SGHRS, CDR2 YFSETQ. This CDR3 contains 15 residues. With 4 bases clipped from V and 4 bases from J, the junction kept 7 bases outside the gene matches. CDR3 loop: CASSKGQGNADTQYF. In DNA, the CDR3 is TGCGCCAGCAGCAAGGGACAGGGAAATGCAGATACGCAGTATTTT.

This clone was recorded only once. This sequence joins TRBV4-2 and TRBJ1-1; weak D call: TRBD1 (6 bases). The CDR3 sequence is 16 residues long. The V end was cut by 3 bases, the J end by 4 bases, with 18 bases between. Looked up from germline, CDR1 is LGHNA and CDR2 is YNFKEQ. CDR3 loop: CASSQVQGSGATEAFF. The CDR3 nucleotides are TGTGCCAGCAGCCAGGTCCAGGGCTCAGGGGCCACTGAAGCTTTCTTT.

This sequence joins TRBV6-5 and TRBJ1-1; perhaps TRBD1 as D (5 bases). CDR1 MNHEY and CDR2 SVGAGI come from the germline V gene. CDR3 size: 14 residues. Deletions cut 6 bases from V and 4 bases from J, with 15 bases between. The CDR3 DNA reads as TGTGCCAGCAGCCATTCATCGGGGGGCACTGAAGCTTTCTTT. Translation: CASSHSSGGTEAFF.

The J gene is TRBJ2-7, the V gene TRBV6-6, with 11 positions matching TRBD1. CDR3 length equals 14 residues. Germline V CDR1 and CDR2: MNHNY, SVGAGI (reference sequence). Trimming took 5 bases from V and 5 from J; bases not matched to a gene: 5. The CDR3 protein is CASSTGQGDHEQYF. The DNA for the CDR3 is TGTGCCAGCAGTACGGGACAGGGGGACCACGAGCAGTACTTC.

The chain recombines TRBV4-3 with TRBJ1-5, with D possibly matching TRBD1 (6 bases). Germline values: CDR1 LGHNA, CDR2 YSLEER. This CDR3 is 16 amino acids long. Trimming left V 0 bases short and J 5 bases short, with 14 bases between. The CDR3 spells CASSQDHRVVYQPQHF. Written as DNA, the CDR3 is TGCGCCAGCAGCCAAGACCACAGGGTAGTCTATCAGCCCCAGCATTTT.

The V and J genes are TRBV28 and TRBJ2-7; D not certain. The germline V gene has CDR1 MDHEN and CDR2 SYDVKM. Trimming left V 5 bases short and J 3 bases short, with 8 bases between. The length of the CDR3 is 12 residues. The CDR3 region is CASSPDFYEQYF. The DNA of the CDR3 is TGTGCCAGCAGTCCCGACTTCTACGAGCAGTACTTC.

The gene calls are TRBV7-6 and TRBJ1-2; a weak D match, TRBD1 (6 bases). Germline CDR1 is SGHVS and CDR2 is FNYEAQ. V was cut by 5 bases and J by 4 bases, with 11 bases left in between. The CDR3 sequence is 13 residues long. This CDR3 reads CASSVTGTYGYTF. Here the CDR3 DNA reads TGTGCCAGCAGCGTCACAGGGACCTATGGCTACACCTTC. Looking up the rest from reference TRBV7-6 and TRBJ1-2 gives the full variable domain: GAGVSQSPRYKVTKRGQDVALRCDPISGHVSLYWYRQALGQGPEFLTYFNYEAQQDKSGLPNDRFSAERPEGSISTLTIQRTEQRDSAMYRCASSVTGTYGYTFGSGTRLTVV.

The chain's CDR3 is CASSLGQDNEQFF. The DNA of the CDR3 is TGTGCCAGCAGCTTGGGACAGGACAATGAGCAGTTCTTC. The chain employs TRBV7-3 and TRBJ2-1, with 8 bases that match TRBD1. The CDR3 loop spans 13 amino acids. Germline trimming cut 3 bases from V and 5 bases from J; bases unmatched to any gene: 0. Germline CDR1 SGHTA, CDR2 FQGTGA.

The chain employs TRBV7-9 and TRBJ2-5; maybe TRBD2 (6 bases). CDR1 is SEHNR and CDR2 is FQNEAQ in the germline V gene (reference sequence). V was pared by 5 bases and J by 5 bases, with 15 bases between. The CDR3 consists of 14 residues. Written as DNA, the CDR3 is TGTGCCAGCAGCATCGGGGCGGGGTGGGAGACCCAGTACTTC. As protein: CASSIGAGWETQYF. Based on the CDR3 plus reference TRBV7-9 and TRBJ2-5, the full variable domain is DTGVSQNPRHKITKRGQNVTFRCDPISEHNRLYWYRQTLGQGPEFLTYFQNEAQLEKSRLLSDRFSAERPKGSFSTLEIQRTEQGDSAMYLCASSIGAGWETQYFGPGTRLLVL.

The count of this clone is one. The genes are TRBV2 and TRBJ2-3; 13 nucleotides line up with TRBD2. The ends lost 3 bases at V and 2 bases at J; junction bases unmatched: 8. CDR3 size: 18 residues. Looked up from germline, CDR1 is SNHLY and CDR2 is FYNNEI. CDR3 DNA: TGTGCCAGCAGTGAGACCGTGACTAGCGGGGGGTACACAGATACGCAGTATTTT. It encodes CASSETVTSGGYTDTQYF.

This chain links TRBV7-2 with TRBJ2-5; TRBD2 matches at 8 bases. This CDR3 has 15 residues. J lost 5 bases, V lost 4 bases, and 9 bases had no gene match. Germline CDR1 SGHTA, CDR2 FQGNSA. The CDR3 bases are TGTGCCAGCAGCTACACGGCGGGGGGCCGGGAGACCCAGTACTTC. Encoded protein: CASSYTAGGRETQYF.

This chain joins TRBV5-6 and TRBJ2-2; possibly TRBD2 for D (7 bases). Between the trimmed V and J ends, which lost 2 bases and 2 bases, there was a span of 10 bases. This CDR3 spans 15 amino acids. Germline values: CDR1 SGHDT, CDR2 YYEEEE. This CDR3 reads CASSFTGGNTGELFF. CDR3 bases: TGTGCCAGCAGCTTCACGGGGGGCAACACCGGGGAGCTGTTTTTT.

The chain uses TRBV24-1 and TRBJ2-7, with TRBD1 matching over 11 bases. Trimming took 5 bases from V and 5 from J; bases not matched to a gene: 7. CDR3 length equals 15 residues. The germline CDR1 and CDR2 sequences are KGHDR and SFDVKD. CDR3 nucleotide sequence: TGTGCCACCAGTGCCGGGGGGACAGGGGGGGACGAGCAGTACTTC. This codes for CATSAGGTGGDEQYF.

This clone was observed once. The chain couples TRBV2 to TRBJ1-2; the match to TRBD1 covers 9 bases. The CDR3 runs to 13 residues. The V and J ends lost 5 bases and 4 bases, in that order; junction bases with no gene match: 2. Germline-derived CDR1 and CDR2 are SNHLY and FYNNEI. The CDR3 sequence is CASSRTGAYGYTF. DNA for the CDR3: TGTGCCAGCAGTCGGACAGGGGCCTATGGCTACACCTTC.

The rearrangement links TRBV5-1 to TRBJ1-1; D remains ambiguous. CDR3 size: 15 residues. V lost 2 bases and J 1 base, leaving 12 bases between the germline ends. From germline, CDR1 is SGHRS and CDR2 YFSETQ. The DNA of the CDR3 is TGCGCCAGCAGCTTACTACTACCCAGGAACACTGAAGCTTTCTTT. Encoded protein: CASSLLLPRNTEAFF.

The rearrangement joins TRBV6-4 to TRBJ1-5; possible D gene TRBD1, 6 bases. The CDR3 length is 15 residues. V shed 5 bases and J shed 6 bases, with 17 bases lying between them. Per the germline V gene, CDR1 is MRHNA and CDR2 is SNTAGT. The CDR3 here is CASSRLAGDGQPQHF. CDR3 DNA sequence: TGTGCCAGCAGTAGGTTGGCAGGGGATGGTCAGCCCCAGCATTTT.

The chain links TRBV12-3 or TRBV12-4 to TRBJ2-7; D is possibly TRBD1 (5 bases). This CDR3 comprises 12 residues. Trimming cost V 6 bases and J 3 bases, with 9 bases left between them. CDR3 coding DNA: TGTGCCAGCAGCTCGACAGACTACGAGCAGTACTTC. Residues: CASSSTDYEQYF.

The rearrangement links TRBV2 to TRBJ1-5; no clear D gene. This CDR3 has 16 residues. Germline V gives CDR1 SNHLY, CDR2 FYNNEI. Trimming removed 6 bases at V and 4 bases at J, with 19 bases between. The CDR3 loop is CASRGVDLRGNQPQHF. For the CDR3, the DNA is TGTGCCAGCAGAGGCGTCGATCTTCGAGGAAATCAGCCCCAGCATTTT.

V is TRBV27 and J is TRBJ1-4, with TRBD1 matching 7 bases. V gave up 6 bases and J gave up 8 bases; unmatched junction bases: 9. CDR1 and CDR2 (germline): MNHEY, SMNVEV (reference sequence). The CDR3 loop spans 14 amino acids. The CDR3, as DNA: TGTGCCAGCAGCCCCCGGACAGGAGGGGAAAAACTGTTTTTT. This gives the protein CASSPRTGGEKLFF.

The V gene is TRBV2, the J gene TRBJ2-2; D unclear. Trimming pared 5 bases from V and 8 bases from J, leaving 12 bases between. The CDR3 is 13 amino acids. Germline V CDR1 and CDR2: SNHLY, FYNNEI. CDR3 bases: TGTGCCAGCAGTCCAACAGTACCGGGGGAGCTGTTTTTT. Residues: CASSPTVPGELFF.

This clone showed up just a few times. The DNA of the CDR3 is TGTGCCTGGAGCAGACAGACCACTGAAGCTTTCTTT. Translating it yields CAWSRQTTEAFF. V usage is TRBV30 and J usage is TRBJ1-1; D possibly corresponds to TRBD1 (5 bases). Trimming took off 3 bases at V and 4 bases at J, with 9 bases between the two ends. The CDR3 totals 12 residues. Germline CDR1 is GTSNPN and CDR2 is SVGIG (reference sequence).

The CDR3 protein is CASSTAGLGQGYTF. The CDR3 DNA is TGTGCCAGCAGCACCGCGGGGCTCGGTCAGGGCTACACCTTC. V is TRBV5-4 and J is TRBJ1-2, with TRBD1 as a possible D gene (5 bases). The CDR3 has 14 amino acids. Germline V gene lookup returns CDR1 SGHNT and CDR2 YYREEE (reference sequence). V lost 4 bases to trimming and J lost 8 bases, with 18 bases between them.

The chain recombines TRBV11-2 with TRBJ2-6; D possibly corresponds to TRBD2 (6 bases). The CDR3 spans 18 residues. The germline V and J ends were trimmed by 5 bases and 2 bases, with 19 bases remaining between them. Germline assignment: CDR1 SGHAT and CDR2 FQNNGV. The CDR3 sequence: CASSPKPGDTPGANVLTF. The CDR3 nucleotides are TGTGCCAGCAGCCCAAAACCGGGAGATACCCCTGGGGCCAACGTCCTGACTTTC.